This TCR beta chain was documented in a study of cytomegalovirus exposure and HLA in healthy donors. It was with 60 Vbeta and 13 Jbeta primers that the PCR ran. Sequencing was performed with immunoSEQ multiplex PCR; in TCRdb, only in-frame clones are kept and a portion is missing. Of tens of thousands of clones detected, 72% appear once; the ten largest clones hold 9% to 14%. The V gene lost 4 bases and the J gene lost 1 base, with 8 bases spanning the gap. The CDR3 spans 14 residues. Per germline, CDR1 SGHVS and CDR2 FQNEAQ. The rearrangement uses TRBV7-8 and TRBJ1-5, with D possibly TRBD1 on 6 matching bases. The specimen was PBMCs. The TCR sequence derives from a woman aged 40-49 years in good health and CMV-seropositive. CDR3 amino acids: CASSSDRSNQPQHF. Here the CDR3 DNA reads TGTGCCAGCAGCTCTGACAGGAGCAATCAGCCCCAGCATTTT. Full variable domain (remainder filled in from reference TRBV7-8 and TRBJ1-5): GAGVSQSPRYKVAKRGQDVALRCDPISGHVSLFWYQQALGQGPEFLTYFQNEAQLDKSGLPSDRFFAERPEGSVSTLKIQRTQQEDSAVYLCASSSDRSNQPQHFGDGTRLSIL.